The rows below give T cell receptor beta chains drawn from one sample of a study of T cell therapy after organ transplantation. Generated by immunoSEQ multiplex PCR, the TCRdb table keeps only in-frame clones and is missing some. The profile shows 40,000 to 60,000 clones, approximately 94% of them singletons. Antigens for these TCRs are unknown. This sample comprised CD8+ T cells from blood, obtained before autologous CMV-specific T cell therapy. Source of these receptors: a human patient who had received a solid organ transplant and had CMV disease. CDR3s include the opening cysteine and the closing phenylalanine or tryptophan. The D gene is left open where the match is weak. A row's size may be missing; if present it is once, few, many or a size class.

>TRBV7-9|TRBJ2-7|NA|TRBD1
TGTGCCAGCAGCCCAGGGACAGGAAGCTCCTACGAGCAGTACTTC
CASSPGTGSSYEQYF
>TRBV27|TRBJ1-5|NA|NA
TGTGCCAGCAGTTCGAATCAGGGCGTCAATCAGCCCCAGCATTTT
CASSSNQGVNQPQHF
>TRBV11-3|TRBJ2-5|NA|NA
TGTGCCAGCAGCTTAGATGGTGAAGAGACCCAGTACTTC
CASSLDGEETQYF
>TRBV6-1|TRBJ1-2|NA|NA
TGTGCCAGCAGTGAAACGGGGGGCTCGAGCTATGGCTACACCTTC
CASSETGGSSYGYTF
>TRBV27|TRBJ2-5|NA|NA
TGTGCCAGCAGTTTAGGGGTTTACGCGGAGACCCAGTACTTC
CASSLGVYAETQYF
>TRBV5-6|TRBJ2-7|few|TRBD1
TGTGCCAGCACCACCGGGACAGGGGATGGGAGCTCCTACGAGCAGTACTTC
CASTTGTGDGSSYEQYF
>TRBV25-1|TRBJ2-7|once|NA
TGTGCCAGCAGTGAATACGGGAGCTACGAGCAGTACTTC
CASSEYGSYEQYF
>TRBV21-1|TRBJ1-4|NA|NA
TGTGCCAGCAGCGCGAAAAGGCCAGGTCGCGGCGAAAAACTGTTTTTT
CASSAKRPGRGEKLFF
>TRBV6-5|TRBJ2-3|NA|NA
TGTGCCAGCAGTTCCTTAACCACAGATACGCAGTATTTT
CASSSLTTDTQYF
>TRBV11-2|TRBJ1-2|NA|NA
TGTGCCAGCAGCTTAGGGGTTGTTGATGGCTACACCTTC
CASSLGVVDGYTF
>TRBV27|TRBJ2-3|NA|TRBD2
TGTGCCAGCACCCTGACTAGCGGGGCCATAACAGATACGCAGTATTTT
CASTLTSGAITDTQYF
>TRBV13|TRBJ1-2|NA|TRBD1
TGTGCCAGCAGCCAAGGGACAGCTAACTATGGCTACACCTTC
CASSQGTANYGYTF
>TRBV30|TRBJ2-2|NA|NA
TGTGCCTGGAGTGTAACCTTTTGGAGTGCGAACACCGGGGAGCTGTTTTTT
CAWSVTFWSANTGELFF